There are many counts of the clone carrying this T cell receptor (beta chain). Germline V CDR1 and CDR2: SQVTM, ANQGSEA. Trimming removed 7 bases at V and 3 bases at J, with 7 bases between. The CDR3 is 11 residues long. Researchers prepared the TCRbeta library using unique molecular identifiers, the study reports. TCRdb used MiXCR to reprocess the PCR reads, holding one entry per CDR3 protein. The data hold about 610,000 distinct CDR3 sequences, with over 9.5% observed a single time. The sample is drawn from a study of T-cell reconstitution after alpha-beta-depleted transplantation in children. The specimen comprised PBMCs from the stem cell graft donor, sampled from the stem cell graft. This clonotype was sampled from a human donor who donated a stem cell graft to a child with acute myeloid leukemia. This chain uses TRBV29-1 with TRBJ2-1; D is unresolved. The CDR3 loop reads CSADFYNEQFF. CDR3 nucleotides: TGCAGCGCCGACTTCTACAATGAGCAGTTCTTC.